A single sample gave rise to the 12 T cell receptor beta chains below, sequenced in a study of T cells in narcolepsy. This table comes from immunoSEQ multiplex PCR, and its TCRdb copy is limited to in-frame clones, with some not included. Of 20,000 to 25,000 clones listed, 75% to 85% are singletons. The sample consisted of memory (CD45RA-) CD4+ T cells from blood. The receptor set was obtained from a human donor in good health.

V and J are TRBV2 and TRBJ1-1; no clear D. Germline V gene lookup returns CDR1 SNHLY and CDR2 FYNNEI. The V end was cut by 3 bases, the J end by 3 bases, with 5 bases between. There are 12 residues in the CDR3. CDR3 DNA: TGTGCCAGCAGTGATCGACACACTGAAGCTTTCTTT. Its translation is CASSDRHTEAFF.

V gene TRBV10-3 combines with J gene TRBJ2-6; 8 bases map to TRBD1. The CDR3 contains 19 residues. Trimming took 2 bases from V and 1 from J; bases not matched to a gene: 10. Germline-derived CDR1 and CDR2 are ENHRY and SYGVKD. The DNA for the CDR3 is TGTGCCATCAGTGAGGGTTTTGGGGACAGGAGTTCTGGGGCCAACGTCCTGACTTTC. It codes for CAISEGFGDRSSGANVLTF.

J is TRBJ2-7 and V is TRBV2; TRBD1 agrees at 7 bases. From germline, CDR1 is SNHLY and CDR2 FYNNEI. This CDR3 region has 13 residues. J was trimmed by 3 bases and V by 5 bases; bases with no gene match: 4. The CDR3 region is CASSTGQYYEQYF. The CDR3 nucleotides read TGTGCCAGCAGTACGGGACAGTACTACGAGCAGTACTTC.

The chain employs TRBV28 and TRBJ1-1, with D possibly being TRBD1 (6 bases). The ends were cut back, 8 bases at V and 1 base at J, with 17 bases in the middle. The CDR3 extends over 15 amino acids. CDR1 and CDR2 (germline): MDHEN, SYDVKM. Here the CDR3 DNA reads TGTGCCAGCCGCCCAAGGGGGACGCAGAACACTGAAGCTTTCTTT. It codes for CASRPRGTQNTEAFF.

The rearrangement links TRBV7-2 to TRBJ2-1; tentative D call: TRBD1 (5 bases). CDR1 and CDR2 (germline): SGHTA, FQGNSA. The CDR3 is made up of 15 amino acids. The V end was cut by 5 bases, the J end by 1 base, with 12 bases between. The chain's CDR3 is CASSQQDRSYNEQFF. Here the CDR3 DNA reads TGTGCCAGCAGCCAACAGGACCGGTCCTACAATGAGCAGTTCTTC.

This clone was seen only once. The CDR3 DNA follows: TGCGCCAGCAGCCAAGATCCCCCTAGGAGCGGGAACTCTGGGGCCAACGTCCTGACTTTC. This translates into CASSQDPPRSGNSGANVLTF. The rearrangement uses TRBV4-3 and TRBJ2-6; TRBD2 aligns across 7 bases. Germline CDR1 and CDR2: LGHNA and YSLEER. The CDR3 runs to 20 residues. V lost 0 bases, J lost 0 bases, and 11 bases stayed unmatched.

The V and J genes are TRBV5-7 and TRBJ2-1; 7 bases align to TRBD2. TRBV5-7 belongs to the ORF category, with a function that is uncertain. The length of the CDR3 is 16 residues. After removal of 4 bases from V and 6 bases from J, the junction contained 13 bases not matched to a gene. The chain's CDR3 is CASSRPAGVGSNEQFF. CDR3 DNA: TGTGCCAGCAGCCGTCCCGCGGGAGTGGGCAGCAATGAGCAGTTCTTC.

The genes are TRBV2 and TRBJ1-2; a possible D gene is TRBD1 (6 bases). V lost 6 bases to trimming and J lost 7 bases, with 12 bases between them. This CDR3 is 12 amino acids long. Germline CDR1 and CDR2: SNHLY and FYNNEI. CDR3: CASRPGAFGYTF. CDR3 in DNA: TGTGCCAGCAGGCCAGGGGCATTTGGCTACACCTTC. The full variable domain, its missing parts supplied by reference TRBV2 and TRBJ1-2, is EPEVTQTPSHQVTQMGQEVILRCVPISNHLYFYWYRQILGQKVEFLVSFYNNEISEKSEIFDDQFSVERPDGSNFTLKIRSTKLEDSAMYFCASRPGAFGYTFGSGTRLTVV.

The genes are TRBV30 and TRBJ1-5; D call uncertain. Germline lookup yields CDR1 GTSNPN and CDR2 SVGIG (reference sequence). This CDR3 spans 14 amino acids. Trimming removed 1 base from V and 3 bases from J, with 10 bases in between. The CDR3 protein is CAWSGGLANQPQHF. CDR3 DNA sequence: TGTGCCTGGAGTGGTGGACTTGCCAATCAGCCCCAGCATTTT.

The genes are TRBV11-2 and TRBJ2-7, with D possibly matching TRBD2 (6 bases). Germline V gene sequence: CDR1 SGHAT, CDR2 FQNNGV. Between the trimmed V and J ends, which lost 5 bases and 4 bases, there was a span of 21 bases. This CDR3 spans 16 amino acids. CDR3 DNA sequence: TGTGCCAGCAGCGCTGTGGGTGCGGGAAGAGATTACGAGCAGTACTTC. Protein sequence: CASSAVGAGRDYEQYF.

This chain joins TRBV28 and TRBJ1-1; 8 positions match TRBD1. CDR1 is MDHEN, CDR2 SYDVKM, per germline. This CDR3 spans 14 amino acids. Germline trimming cut 7 bases from V and 11 bases from J; bases unmatched to any gene: 15. CDR3 loop: CASTTGGRGRFAFF. The CDR3 nucleotides read TGTGCCAGCACCACGGGTGGCAGGGGGCGGTTTGCTTTCTTT.

The V gene is TRBV29-1, the J gene TRBJ2-7; the D gene is possibly TRBD2 (6 bases). CDR1 and CDR2 (germline): SQVTM, ANQGSEA. V lost 2 bases, J lost 6 bases, and 14 bases lay in between. The CDR3 loop spans 13 amino acids. CDR3 nucleotide sequence: TGCAGCGTTGAAAAGGTGGGGGGTGGCGAGCAGTACTTC. This codes for CSVEKVGGGEQYF.